This is a list of T cell receptor beta chains from one sample in a study of identifying expanded T cells in peripheral blood. TCRdb keeps only in-frame clones here, not all; method: immunoSEQ multiplex PCR. The repertoire holds 130,000 or so clones, approximately 80% seen once, with around 3.3% in the top ten. Sequencing was done on a sample of blood. Receptors originate from a person aged 18 to 75 in good health. Both conserved end residues are part of each CDR3. D genes are given only for firm matches. Not all rows give a size; the values are once, few, many and, for expanded clones, a class.

d_call | j_call | v_call | clone_size | cdr3_nt | cdr3_aa
TRBD2 | TRBJ2-4 | TRBV29-1 | - | TGCAGCGTTGGGGAGGGCCCGGGGGACATTCAGTACTTC | CSVGEGPGDIQYF
- | TRBJ1-2 | TRBV4-1 | - | TGCGCCAGCAGCCAAGAAGGACCACGGGCTACTAACTATGGCTACACCTTC | CASSQEGPRATNYGYTF
- | TRBJ1-2 | TRBV18 | - | TGTGCCAGCTCCCCGACAGTAGACTCGATCTATGGCTACACCTTC | CASSPTVDSIYGYTF
TRBD2 | TRBJ2-1 | TRBV2 | - | TGTGCCAGCACTTCGACTAGCGGGGGATACAATGAGCAGTTCTTC | CASTSTSGGYNEQFF
TRBD1 | TRBJ1-1 | TRBV19 | - | TGTGCCAGTGAGGAGGTTTGGCAGGGGGCGCGGAACACTGAAGCTTTCTTT | CASEEVWQGARNTEAFF
- | TRBJ1-3 | TRBV19 | - | TGTGCCAGTACCGCGCGGAGGGGAACTGGAAACACCATATATTTT | CASTARRGTGNTIYF
- | TRBJ2-1 | TRBV6-5 | - | TGTGCCAGCAGTTACTCCAGGATTAACAATGAGCAGTTCTTC | CASSYSRINNEQFF
- | TRBJ1-3 | TRBV28 | - | TGTGCCAGCAGGGCCTCTGGAAACACCATATATTTT | CASRASGNTIYF
TRBD2 | TRBJ2-7 | TRBV11-3 | - | TGTGCCAGCAGCCCGGGGGGGGGACACGAGCAGTACTTC | CASSPGGGHEQYF
- | TRBJ1-2 | TRBV7-9 | few | TGTGCCAGCAGCTTAGACCTCTATGGCTACACCTTC | CASSLDLYGYTF
TRBD1 | TRBJ1-6 | TRBV13 | - | TGTGCCAGCAGCTTTTGGTTGGGACAGGAAAATTCACCCCTCCACTTT | CASSFWLGQENSPLHF
- | TRBJ1-1 | TRBV10-3 | - | TGTGCCATCAGTGAGTTGGAACGCCCGAGAACTGAAGCTTTCTTT | CAISELERPRTEAFF
- | TRBJ1-3 | TRBV13 | - | TGTGCCAGCGTCGGGGCTGGAAACACCATATATTTT | CASVGAGNTIYF
- | TRBJ2-5 | TRBV7-2 | - | TGTGCCAGCTCCTCATATGGGCGGGGAGAGACCCAGTACTTC | CASSSYGRGETQYF
TRBD1 | TRBJ1-2 | TRBV4-1 | - | TGCGCCAGCAGCCAAGTACAGGGGGGTAACTATGGCTACACCTTC | CASSQVQGGNYGYTF
- | TRBJ1-1 | TRBV2 | - | TGTGCCAGCAGTGACAGGGACACTGAAGCTTTCTTT | CASSDRDTEAFF
- | TRBJ1-1 | TRBV19 | few | TGTGCCAGTAGTGTTAAGGGGGACACTGAAGCTTTCTTT | CASSVKGDTEAFF
- | TRBJ2-7 | TRBV6-1 | - | TGTGCCAGCCCGCAAGGGGGGAACGAGCAGTACTTC | CASPQGGNEQYF
TRBD2 | TRBJ2-1 | TRBV29-1 | - | TGCAGCGTTGGGGGACTAACCGGCTTCAACTCCTACAATGAGCAGTTCTTC | CSVGGLTGFNSYNEQFF
TRBD1 | TRBJ1-2 | TRBV7-2 | once | TGTGCCAGCAGCGCCGACAGGGTCTATGGCTACACCTTC | CASSADRVYGYTF
- | TRBJ1-6 | TRBV5-6 | - | TGTGCCAGCAGCTTGGGGGGGATGCTCATTAATTCACCCCTCCACTTT | CASSLGGMLINSPLHF